The rows below give T cell receptor beta chains drawn from one sample of a study of T cell changes during pregnancy in multiple sclerosis. TCRdb's table, derived via immunoSEQ multiplex PCR, lists solely in-frame clones and lacks some. This sample yields more than 85,000 clones, of which around 90% are seen a single time; 1% to 1.5% belongs to the top ten. Sample: peripheral blood, taken in the second trimester of pregnancy. Every receptor here comes from a female donor with multiple sclerosis, enrolled in a pregnancy study. CDR3s include the opening cysteine and the closing phenylalanine or tryptophan. A D gene is named only where the DNA matches it firmly. Only part of the rows carry a size: once, few, many, or a class if the clone is expanded.

-	TRBV19	TRBJ2-7	-	TGTGCCAGTGGTTCCCGGGGTTCCTACGAGCAGTACTTC	CASGSRGSYEQYF
-	TRBV5-1	TRBJ1-1	-	TGCGCCAGCAGCTGGGACTGGGGGCGGGGGGGCACTGAAGCTTTCTTT	CASSWDWGRGGTEAFF
-	TRBV9	TRBJ2-3	-	TGTGCCAGCAGCGTAGACGAGTGGTTGGATACGCAGTATTTT	CASSVDEWLDTQYF
-	TRBV4-1	TRBJ2-3	TRBD2	TGCGCCAGCAGCCAACCGGGACTACACACAGATACGCAGTATTTT	CASSQPGLHTDTQYF
-	TRBV10-2	TRBJ2-3	TRBD2	TGCGCCAGCCGGGCTAGCGGGGGGGGCACAGATACGCAGTATTTT	CASRASGGGTDTQYF
-	TRBV28	TRBJ2-7	TRBD2	TGTGCCAGCAGTCCCCTGAGCGGGAGCGAGCACGAGCAGTACTTC	CASSPLSGSEHEQYF
-	TRBV5-1	TRBJ2-6	-	TGCGCCAGCAGCTTGCAACTGTTGAGCTCTGGGGCCAACGTCCTGACTTTC	CASSLQLLSSGANVLTF
-	TRBV19	TRBJ1-4	-	TGTGCCAGTAGTACCGTCGCGGGCCCACTTAATGAAAAACTGTTTTTT	CASSTVAGPLNEKLFF
-	TRBV25-1	TRBJ2-7	TRBD1	TGTGCCAGCAGTGCGACAGGGTATGAGCAGTACTTC	CASSATGYEQYF
-	TRBV30	TRBJ2-1	TRBD2	TGTGCCTGGAGTTTCGGCGGGAGCTACAATGAGCAGTTCTTC	CAWSFGGSYNEQFF
-	TRBV27	TRBJ1-4	-	TGTGCCAGCAGCCAACTGCCTCCTACAGGGTCAGTTCCCGGGGCAACTAATGAAAAACTGTTTTTT	CASSQLPPTGSVPGATNEKLFF
-	TRBV5-6	TRBJ1-5	-	TGTGCCAGCACCACCTTCGGACGGACTAATCAGCCCCAGCATTTT	CASTTFGRTNQPQHF
-	TRBV6-5	TRBJ2-1	TRBD1	TGTGCCAGCAGTTACTTGGGACAGGGGCTAAACAATGAGCAGTTCTTC	CASSYLGQGLNNEQFF
-	TRBV15	TRBJ2-2	TRBD2	TGTGCCACCAGCAGAGATCTGCAGCGGGGGGTCGCCGGGGAGCTGTTTTTT	CATSRDLQRGVAGELFF
-	TRBV4-1	TRBJ2-3	TRBD2	TGCGCCAGCAGCCAAGTGGCTAGCGGGTATAGCACAGATACGCAGTATTTT	CASSQVASGYSTDTQYF
-	TRBV6-5	TRBJ2-3	-	TGTGCCAGCAGTTCGACAGGCAGGTTGGGCACGCAGTATTTT	CASSSTGRLGTQYF
-	TRBV2	TRBJ2-7	-	TGTGCCAGCAGTTTGAACACCTACGAGCAGTACTTC	CASSLNTYEQYF
-	TRBV9	TRBJ2-2	TRBD2	TGTGCCAGCAGCGCCTCTCGACTAGCGGGAGCCCCCGGGGAGCTGTTTTTT	CASSASRLAGAPGELFF
few	TRBV30	TRBJ1-5	-	TGTGCCTGGAGTCTGGCGGGCAATCAGCCCCAGCATTTT	CAWSLAGNQPQHF
-	TRBV27	TRBJ2-1	TRBD2	TGTGCCAGCAGTTTGGGAGCGACTAGCGGGAGGTTACGAGAGCAGTTCTTC	CASSLGATSGRLREQFF
-	TRBV18	TRBJ2-7	TRBD2	TGTGCCAGCTCACCCGAACCGGGACTAGGGAAATACGAGCAGTACTTC	CASSPEPGLGKYEQYF
once	TRBV15	TRBJ2-1	TRBD2	TGTGCCACCAGCAGGGGACTAGCGGGAGACTATGAGCAGTTCTTC	CATSRGLAGDYEQFF
-	TRBV7-6	TRBJ2-5	-	TGTGCCAGCAGCTTAGGGGCAGGGGTTGAGACCCAGTACTTC	CASSLGAGVETQYF
-	TRBV5-1	TRBJ2-5	TRBD1	TGCGCCAGCAGCTTGGGTGGGGACAGGGGAGGAGAGACCCAGTACTTC	CASSLGGDRGGETQYF
once	TRBV19	TRBJ1-2	-	TGTGCCACCACAACTAACTATGGCTACACCTTC	CATTTNYGYTF
-	TRBV6-1	TRBJ2-1	-	TGTGCCAGCAGTCTTAGGAGGGTCCCTCACAATGAGCAGTTCTTC	CASSLRRVPHNEQFF
-	TRBV7-6	TRBJ2-5	TRBD2	TGTGCCAGCAGCTTAGTGGCGGGGGTTTTGGAGACCCAGTACTTC	CASSLVAGVLETQYF
-	TRBV5-4	TRBJ2-3	TRBD2	TGTGCCAGCAGCGAGGGACTAGCGGGCGGCACAGATACGCAGTATTTT	CASSEGLAGGTDTQYF
-	TRBV30	TRBJ2-1	-	TGTGCCTGGAGCCTAAATTCGGACATATACAATGAGCAGTTCTTC	CAWSLNSDIYNEQFF
few	TRBV19	TRBJ2-7	TRBD2	TGTGCCAGTAGTATTTTGGGACTAGCGGGAGCCGAGCAGTACTTC	CASSILGLAGAEQYF
once	TRBV2	TRBJ2-7	TRBD2	TGTGCCAGCAGCCCTCCGAGGCTAGCGGGGCGTTCCTACGAGCAGTACTTC	CASSPPRLAGRSYEQYF
-	TRBV7-6	TRBJ1-1	-	TGTGCCAGCAGCTTAGTTGCGGGGGATGAAGCTTTCTTT	CASSLVAGDEAFF
-	TRBV9	TRBJ1-1	-	TGTGCCAGCAGCATTGGAGGGGACACTGAAGCTTTCTTT	CASSIGGDTEAFF
-	TRBV6-1	TRBJ2-5	-	TGTGCCAGCAGTGAATATGAGGGTGCGGAGACCCAGTACTTC	CASSEYEGAETQYF
-	TRBV11-1	TRBJ2-5	TRBD1	TGTGCCAGCAGCTTAGGGGACAGGGCGGAAGAGACCCAGTACTTC	CASSLGDRAEETQYF
-	TRBV6-5	TRBJ1-1	-	TGTGCCAGCAGACCCGGGGGAGCCCTTGAAGCTTTCTTT	CASRPGGALEAFF
-	TRBV19	TRBJ2-5	TRBD2	TGTGCCAGTAGTGAGGGACTAGGATGGAGGGAGACCCAGTACTTC	CASSEGLGWRETQYF
-	TRBV9	TRBJ1-2	-	TGTGCCAGCAGCCCCTCGAGGGACTATGGCTACACCTTC	CASSPSRDYGYTF
-	TRBV5-8	TRBJ2-7	TRBD2	TGTGCCAGCAGCAAAGGACTAGCGGGAGACCACGAGCAGTACTTC	CASSKGLAGDHEQYF